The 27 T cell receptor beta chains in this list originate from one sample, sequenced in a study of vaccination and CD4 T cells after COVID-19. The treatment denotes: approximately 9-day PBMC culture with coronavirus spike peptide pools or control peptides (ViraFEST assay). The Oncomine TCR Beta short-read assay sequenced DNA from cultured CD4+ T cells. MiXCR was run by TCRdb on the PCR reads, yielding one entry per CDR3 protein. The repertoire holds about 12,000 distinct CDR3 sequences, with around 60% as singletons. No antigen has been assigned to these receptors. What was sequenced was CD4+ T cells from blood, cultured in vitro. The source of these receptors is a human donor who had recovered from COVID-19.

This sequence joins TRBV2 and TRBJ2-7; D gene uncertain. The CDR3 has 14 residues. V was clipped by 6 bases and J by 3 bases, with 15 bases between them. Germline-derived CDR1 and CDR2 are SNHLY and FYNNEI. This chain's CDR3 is CASRFEARVYEQYF. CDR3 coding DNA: TGTGCCAGCAGGTTCGAAGCTAGGGTCTACGAGCAGTACTTC.

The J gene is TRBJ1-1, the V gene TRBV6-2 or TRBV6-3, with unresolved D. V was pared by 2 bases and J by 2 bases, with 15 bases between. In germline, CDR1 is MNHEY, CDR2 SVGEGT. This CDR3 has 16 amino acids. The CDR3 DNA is TGTGCCAGCAGTTACCCCCTTGGACGGGATAACACTGAAGCTTTCTTT. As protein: CASSYPLGRDNTEAFF.

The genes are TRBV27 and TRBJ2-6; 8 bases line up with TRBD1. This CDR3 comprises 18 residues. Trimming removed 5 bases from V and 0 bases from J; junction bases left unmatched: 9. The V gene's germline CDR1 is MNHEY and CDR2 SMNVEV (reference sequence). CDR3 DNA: TGTGCCAGCAGTCTCCGACAGGGGCGATACTCTGGGGCCAACGTCCTGACTTTC. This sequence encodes CASSLRQGRYSGANVLTF.

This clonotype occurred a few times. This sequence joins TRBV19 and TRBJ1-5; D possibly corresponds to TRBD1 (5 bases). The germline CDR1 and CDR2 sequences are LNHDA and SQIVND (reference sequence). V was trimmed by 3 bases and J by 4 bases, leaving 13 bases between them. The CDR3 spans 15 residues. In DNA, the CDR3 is TGTGCCAGTAGTATTCGGGGGTTAGGGAATCAGCCCCAGCATTTT. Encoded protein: CASSIRGLGNQPQHF. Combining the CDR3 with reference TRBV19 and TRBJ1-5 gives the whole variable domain DGGITQSPKYLFRKEGQNVTLSCEQNLNHDAMYWYRQDPGQGLRLIYYSQIVNDFQKGDIAEGYSVSREKKESFPLTVTSAQKNPTAFYLCASSIRGLGNQPQHFGDGTRLSIL.

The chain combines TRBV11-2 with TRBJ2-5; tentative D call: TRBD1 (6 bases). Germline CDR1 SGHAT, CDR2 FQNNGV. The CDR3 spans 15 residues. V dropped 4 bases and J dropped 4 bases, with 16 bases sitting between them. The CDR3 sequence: CASSSPRGYGETQYF. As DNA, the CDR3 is TGTGCCAGCAGCTCCCCGAGGGGGTATGGAGAGACCCAGTACTTC.

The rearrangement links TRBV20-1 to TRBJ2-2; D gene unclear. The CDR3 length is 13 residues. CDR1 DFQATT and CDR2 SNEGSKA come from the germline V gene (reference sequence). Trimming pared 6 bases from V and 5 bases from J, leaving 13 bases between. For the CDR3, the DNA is TGCAGTGCCTACATTCAAGGTACCGGGGAGCTGTTTTTT. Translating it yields CSAYIQGTGELFF.

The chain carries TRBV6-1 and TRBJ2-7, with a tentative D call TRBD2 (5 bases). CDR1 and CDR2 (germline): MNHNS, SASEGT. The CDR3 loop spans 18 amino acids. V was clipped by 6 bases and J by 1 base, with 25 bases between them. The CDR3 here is CASSQRRTTEARSYEQYF. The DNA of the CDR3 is TGTGCCAGCAGCCAACGAAGAACGACGGAGGCAAGATCCTACGAGCAGTACTTC.

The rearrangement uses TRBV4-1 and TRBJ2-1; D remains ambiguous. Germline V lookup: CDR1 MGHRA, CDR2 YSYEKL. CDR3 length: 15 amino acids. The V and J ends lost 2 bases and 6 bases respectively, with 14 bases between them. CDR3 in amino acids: CASSQKGSQINEQFF. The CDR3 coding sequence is TGCGCCAGCAGCCAAAAAGGCTCACAGATCAATGAGCAGTTCTTC.

The DNA of the CDR3 is TGCAGTGCCCAGGGAGGGCCCTACAATGAGCAGTTCTTC. This translates into CSAQGGPYNEQFF. The chain joins TRBV20-1 to TRBJ2-1, with 7 bases fitting TRBD2. Germline CDR1 is DFQATT and CDR2 is SNEGSKA (reference sequence). The CDR3 covers 13 residues. J gave up 2 bases and V 6 bases, and 4 bases lay outside the gene matches.

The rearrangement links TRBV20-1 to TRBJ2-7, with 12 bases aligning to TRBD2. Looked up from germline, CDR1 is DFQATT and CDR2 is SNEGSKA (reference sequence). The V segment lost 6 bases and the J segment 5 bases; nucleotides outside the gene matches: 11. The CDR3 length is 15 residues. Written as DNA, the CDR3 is TGCAGTGCGACAACTAGCGGGAGGACTCCCCACGAGCAGTACTTC. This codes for CSATTSGRTPHEQYF.

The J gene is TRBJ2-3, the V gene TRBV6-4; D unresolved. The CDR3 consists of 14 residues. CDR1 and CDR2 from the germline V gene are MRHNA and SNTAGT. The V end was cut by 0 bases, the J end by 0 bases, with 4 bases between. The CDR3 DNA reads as TGTGCCAGCAGTGACTCGGACAGCACAGATACGCAGTATTTT. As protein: CASSDSDSTDTQYF.

CDR3 bases: TGCGCCAGCAGCCCGGGACAGGGTCTCGTGAACACTGAAGCTTTCTTT. This encodes CASSPGQGLVNTEAFF. The genes are TRBV5-1 and TRBJ1-1; TRBD1 matches 9 bases. This CDR3 has 16 residues. Losses at the gene ends were 4 bases for V and 0 bases for J; bases not matched to a gene: 7. Germline loops: CDR1 SGHRS, CDR2 YFSETQ. The full variable domain, its missing parts supplied by reference TRBV5-1 and TRBJ1-1, is KAGVTQTPRYLIKTRGQQVTLSCSPISGHRSVSWYQQTPGQGLQFLFEYFSETQRNKGNFPGRFSGRQFSNSRSEMNVSTLELGDSALYLCASSPGQGLVNTEAFFGQGTRLTVV.

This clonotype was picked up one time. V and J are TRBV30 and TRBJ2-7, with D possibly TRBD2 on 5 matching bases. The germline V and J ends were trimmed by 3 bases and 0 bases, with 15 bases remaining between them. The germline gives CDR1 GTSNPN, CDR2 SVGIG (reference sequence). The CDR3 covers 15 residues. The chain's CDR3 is CAWRMGGSPSYEQYF. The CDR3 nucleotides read TGTGCCTGGAGAATGGGCGGGTCTCCCTCCTACGAGCAGTACTTC.

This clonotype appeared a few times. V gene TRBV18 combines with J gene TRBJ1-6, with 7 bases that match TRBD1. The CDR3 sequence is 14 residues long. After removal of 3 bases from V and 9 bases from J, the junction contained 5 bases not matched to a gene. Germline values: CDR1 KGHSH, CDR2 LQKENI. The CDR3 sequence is CASSPDRVGSPLHF. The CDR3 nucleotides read TGTGCCAGCTCACCCGACAGGGTGGGTTCACCCCTCCACTTT.

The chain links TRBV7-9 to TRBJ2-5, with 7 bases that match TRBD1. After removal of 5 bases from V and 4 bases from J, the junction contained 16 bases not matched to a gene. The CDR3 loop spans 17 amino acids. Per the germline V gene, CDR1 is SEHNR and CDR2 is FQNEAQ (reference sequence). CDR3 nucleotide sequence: TGTGCCAGCAGCCCAGGACAGGCCCTCGGTCGATCAGAGACCCAGTACTTC. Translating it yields CASSPGQALGRSETQYF.

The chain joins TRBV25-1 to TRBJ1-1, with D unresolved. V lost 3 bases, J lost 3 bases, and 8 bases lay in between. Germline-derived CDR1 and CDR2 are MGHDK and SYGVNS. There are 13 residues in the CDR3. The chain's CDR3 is CASSDTVDTEAFF. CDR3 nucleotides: TGTGCCAGCAGTGATACAGTAGACACTGAAGCTTTCTTT.

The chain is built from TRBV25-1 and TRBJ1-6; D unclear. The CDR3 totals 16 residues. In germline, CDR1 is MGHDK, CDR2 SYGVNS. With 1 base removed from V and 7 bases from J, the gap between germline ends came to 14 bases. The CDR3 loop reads CASSELTGLGNSPLHF. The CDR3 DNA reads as TGTGCCAGCAGTGAATTAACCGGACTGGGAAATTCACCCCTCCACTTT.

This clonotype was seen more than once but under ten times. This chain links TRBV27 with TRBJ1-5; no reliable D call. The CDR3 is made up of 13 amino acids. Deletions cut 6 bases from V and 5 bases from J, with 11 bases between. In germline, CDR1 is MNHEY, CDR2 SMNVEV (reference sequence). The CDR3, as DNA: TGTGCCAGCAGGAGGGCCCCCGATCAGCCCCAGCATTTT. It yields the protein CASRRAPDQPQHF.

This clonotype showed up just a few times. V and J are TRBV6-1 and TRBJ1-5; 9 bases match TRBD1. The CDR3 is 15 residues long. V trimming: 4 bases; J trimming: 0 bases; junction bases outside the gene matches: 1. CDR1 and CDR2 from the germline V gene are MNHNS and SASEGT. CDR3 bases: TGTGCCAGCAGTGGGGACAGGGCTAGCAATCAGCCCCAGCATTTT. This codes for CASSGDRASNQPQHF.

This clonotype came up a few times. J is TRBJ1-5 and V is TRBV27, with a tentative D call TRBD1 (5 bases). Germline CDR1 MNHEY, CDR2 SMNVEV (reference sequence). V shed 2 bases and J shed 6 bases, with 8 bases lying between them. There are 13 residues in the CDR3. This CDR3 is CASSLPGVQPQHF. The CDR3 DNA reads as TGTGCCAGCAGTTTACCGGGGGTTCAGCCCCAGCATTTT.

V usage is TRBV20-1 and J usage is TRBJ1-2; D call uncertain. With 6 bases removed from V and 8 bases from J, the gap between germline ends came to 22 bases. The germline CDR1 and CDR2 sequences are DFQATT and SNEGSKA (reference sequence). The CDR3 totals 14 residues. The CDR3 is CSASGSGVWRGYTF. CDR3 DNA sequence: TGCAGTGCATCCGGGTCCGGGGTATGGCGAGGCTACACCTTC.

The CDR3 coding sequence is TGTGCCAGCAGCTTTAGCGGGAGGCTCGCAGATACGCAGTATTTT. This codes for CASSFSGRLADTQYF. This chain links TRBV7-2 with TRBJ2-3; 10 nucleotides match TRBD2. The CDR3 has 15 amino acids. The V gene end was trimmed by 3 bases and the J gene end by 4 bases; junction bases not matched to a gene: 4. The germline CDR1 and CDR2 sequences are SGHTA and FQGNSA.

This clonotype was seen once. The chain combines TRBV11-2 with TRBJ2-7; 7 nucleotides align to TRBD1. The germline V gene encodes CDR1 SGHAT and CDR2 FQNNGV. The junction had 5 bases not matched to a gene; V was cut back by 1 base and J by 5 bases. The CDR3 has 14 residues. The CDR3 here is CASSLGQGRNEQYF. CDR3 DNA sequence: TGTGCCAGCAGCTTAGGACAGGGTCGGAACGAGCAGTACTTC.

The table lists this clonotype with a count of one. Here the CDR3 reads CASSRGPGTTYEQYF. The CDR3 coding sequence is TGTGCCAGCAGCCGAGGCCCAGGGACAACCTACGAGCAGTACTTC. The chain has TRBV7-2 and TRBJ2-7, with D maybe TRBD1 (6 bases). Germline CDR1 reads SGHTA; CDR2 reads FQGNSA. The CDR3 has 15 amino acids. Trimming stripped 5 bases from V and 2 bases from J, with 16 bases between.

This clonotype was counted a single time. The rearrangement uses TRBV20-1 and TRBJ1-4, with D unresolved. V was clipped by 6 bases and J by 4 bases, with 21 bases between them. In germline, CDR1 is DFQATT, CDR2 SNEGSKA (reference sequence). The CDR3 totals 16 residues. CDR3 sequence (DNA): TGCAGTGCCAGACTAGGCGGCGGGTCCGGTAATGAAAAACTGTTTTTT. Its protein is CSARLGGGSGNEKLFF.

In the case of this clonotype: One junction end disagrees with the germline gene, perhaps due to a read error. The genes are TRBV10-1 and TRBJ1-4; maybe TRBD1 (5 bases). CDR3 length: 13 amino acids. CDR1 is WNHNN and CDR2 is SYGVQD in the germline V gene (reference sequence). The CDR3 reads CASSAGLNEKLFF. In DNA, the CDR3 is TGCGCCAGCAGTGCGGGACTTAATGAAAAGCTGTTTTTT.

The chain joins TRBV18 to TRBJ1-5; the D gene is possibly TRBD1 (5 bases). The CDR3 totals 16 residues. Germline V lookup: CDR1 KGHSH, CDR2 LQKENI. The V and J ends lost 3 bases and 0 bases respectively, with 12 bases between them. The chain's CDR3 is CASSPPGLGSNQPQHF. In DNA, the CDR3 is TGTGCCAGCTCACCGCCGGGGCTGGGTAGCAATCAGCCCCAGCATTTT.